What follows are 16 T cell receptor beta chains derived from one specimen sequenced in a study of blood T cell repertoires in COVID-19. Data came from immunoSEQ multiplex PCR; TCRdb stores just in-frame clones and leaves some out. The sample lists just over 150,000 clones; 80% to 95% were seen once. The sequenced sample was peripheral blood. These receptors originate from a woman between 50 and 59 years old with acute or convalescent COVID-19.

This chain links TRBV9 with TRBJ1-3, with D possibly matching TRBD1 (5 bases). The CDR3 contains 12 residues. V was trimmed by 7 bases and J by 2 bases, leaving 7 bases between them. Germline loops: CDR1 SGDLS, CDR2 YYNGEE. CDR3 nucleotide sequence: TGTGCCAGCCGGGGGGCTGGAAACACCATATATTTT. Protein: CASRGAGNTIYF.

This clone was observed once. The chain couples TRBV5-1 to TRBJ1-5; D perhaps matches TRBD1 (5 bases). Germline CDR1 and CDR2: SGHRS and YFSETQ. Deletions cut 0 bases from V and 7 bases from J, with 14 bases between. CDR3 length: 15 residues. For the CDR3, the DNA is TGCGCCAGCAGCTTGGATGGGGCGCGGGAGCAGCCCCAGCATTTT. Translating it yields CASSLDGAREQPQHF.

This clone appeared once. This chain uses TRBV6-5 with TRBJ1-5, with 11 bases fitting TRBD1. Per germline, CDR1 MNHEY and CDR2 SVGAGI. This CDR3 region has 14 residues. Trimming took 7 bases from V and 6 from J; bases not matched to a gene: 5. CDR3 in DNA: TGTGCCAGCATCGGGACAGGGGGGGGTCAGCCCCAGCATTTT. This translates into CASIGTGGGQPQHF.

The rearrangement uses TRBV6-5 and TRBJ2-7; D unresolved. CDR1 is MNHEY and CDR2 is SVGAGI in the germline V gene. The ends were cut back, 2 bases at V and 2 bases at J, with 10 bases in the middle. CDR3 length equals 14 residues. CDR3 bases: TGTGCCAGCAGTTACGATCGCGAGACCTACGAGCAGTACTTC. It is translated as CASSYDRETYEQYF.

This chain links TRBV9 with TRBJ1-1; 8 nucleotides match TRBD1. The CDR3 has 15 residues. Losses at the gene ends were 0 bases for V and 11 bases for J; bases not matched to a gene: 12. CDR1 is SGDLS, CDR2 YYNGEE, per germline. The CDR3 sequence is CASSVGGRGQVGAFF. CDR3 DNA: TGTGCCAGCAGCGTAGGGGGCAGGGGGCAAGTTGGGGCTTTCTTT.

V and J are TRBV6-5 and TRBJ2-1; 8 bases match TRBD2. CDR1 and CDR2 from the germline V gene are MNHEY and SVGAGI. V was pared by 6 bases and J by 4 bases, with 8 bases of the junction left unmatched. The CDR3 sequence is 15 residues long. The CDR3 loop reads CASRGTSGGYNEQFF. In DNA, the CDR3 is TGTGCCAGCAGAGGCACTAGCGGAGGTTACAATGAGCAGTTCTTC.

This chain links TRBV5-6 with TRBJ2-2; perhaps TRBD1 as D (6 bases). The germline V and J ends were trimmed by 2 bases and 5 bases, with 19 bases remaining between them. CDR1 is SGHDT and CDR2 is YYEEEE in the germline V gene. The CDR3 is made up of 17 amino acids. The CDR3 reads CASSFEIGTLETGELFF. CDR3 bases: TGTGCCAGCAGCTTTGAAATCGGGACACTGGAGACCGGGGAGCTGTTTTTT.

The chain has TRBV27 and TRBJ1-2; no clear D. Trimming stripped 3 bases from V and 7 bases from J, with 15 bases between. Germline lookup yields CDR1 MNHEY and CDR2 SMNVEV (reference sequence). The CDR3 has 14 amino acids. The CDR3 sequence: CASSFREGSGGYTF. The CDR3 coding sequence is TGTGCCAGCAGTTTCCGGGAAGGGTCGGGTGGCTACACCTTC.

The chain recombines TRBV7-2 with TRBJ1-5, with TRBD1 as a possible D gene (5 bases). The CDR3 spans 14 residues. Trimming took 1 base from V and 4 from J, leaving 8 bases between them. Germline CDR1 SGHTA, CDR2 FQGNSA. CDR3 in DNA: TGTGCCAGCAGCTTAGGACAGAAGAATCAGCCCCAGCATTTT. Translation gives CASSLGQKNQPQHF.

CDR3 loop: CASSLADGSEQFF. Here the CDR3 DNA reads TGCGCCAGCAGCTTGGCGGATGGGAGTGAGCAGTTCTTC. The chain combines TRBV5-1 with TRBJ2-1; perhaps TRBD2 as D (5 bases). Trimming removed 0 bases at V and 9 bases at J, with 10 bases between. The CDR3 is 13 residues long. Germline V gives CDR1 SGHRS, CDR2 YFSETQ.

This clone appeared a single time. The rearrangement uses TRBV15 and TRBJ1-1; D possibly corresponds to TRBD1 (5 bases). Germline V gives CDR1 LNHNV, CDR2 YYDKDF (reference sequence). The CDR3 is 15 amino acids. The V end lost 1 base, the J end lost 3 bases, and 12 bases lay between the germline ends. CDR3 sequence: CATSRGSGSDTEAFF. DNA for the CDR3: TGTGCCACCAGCAGAGGATCAGGGTCAGACACTGAAGCTTTCTTT.

The chain has TRBV2 and TRBJ2-2; 7 nucleotides align to TRBD2. V shed 7 bases, J shed 5 bases, and the junction held 7 bases outside the gene matches. Germline CDR1 SNHLY, CDR2 FYNNEI. This CDR3 is 14 amino acids long. The CDR3 region is CASTSVSGTGELFF. The CDR3 DNA is TGTGCCAGCACCTCCGTTAGCGGGACCGGGGAGCTGTTTTTT.

The chain joins TRBV30 to TRBJ1-4, with TRBD1 identical over 7 bases. Germline CDR1 is GTSNPN and CDR2 is SVGIG (reference sequence). The CDR3 contains 13 residues. V was pared by 5 bases and J by 5 bases, with 5 bases of the junction left unmatched. The chain's CDR3 is CAWETGRNEKLFF. CDR3 nucleotides: TGTGCCTGGGAGACAGGGAGAAATGAAAAACTGTTTTTT. The complete variable domain, with remaining parts taken from reference TRBV30 and TRBJ1-4, reads SQTIHQWPATLVQPVGSPLSLECTVEGTSNPNLYWYRQAAGRGLQLLFYSVGIGQISSEVPQNLSASRPQDRQFILSSKKLLLSDSGFYLCAWETGRNEKLFFGSGTQLSVL.

The J gene is TRBJ1-3, the V gene TRBV20-1, with 7 bases lining up with TRBD1. There are 14 residues in the CDR3. Unmatched junction bases numbered 5, after V lost 3 bases and J lost 3 bases. Germline values: CDR1 DFQATT, CDR2 SNEGSKA (reference sequence). The CDR3 is CSASNRGSGNTIYF. Written as DNA, the CDR3 is TGCAGTGCTAGTAACAGGGGAAGTGGAAACACCATATATTTT.

This sequence joins TRBV19 and TRBJ1-1; 7 bases align to TRBD1. J lost 0 bases, V lost 10 bases, and 14 bases had no gene match. The CDR3 is 16 amino acids. Per the germline V gene, CDR1 is LNHDA and CDR2 is SQIVND (reference sequence). In DNA form, the CDR3 reads TGTGCCACACTCCCAGGGGGACCCTCTATGAACACTGAAGCTTTCTTT. Its translation: CATLPGGPSMNTEAFF.

The J gene is TRBJ2-7, the V gene TRBV10-3; the D gene is possibly TRBD1 (5 bases). This CDR3 is built from 15 residues. Germline CDR1 is ENHRY and CDR2 is SYGVKD. Trimming left V 0 bases short and J 4 bases short, with 13 bases between. Here the CDR3 reads CAISESKNAGYEQYF. The DNA for the CDR3 is TGTGCCATCAGTGAGTCGAAGAATGCAGGGTACGAGCAGTACTTC.